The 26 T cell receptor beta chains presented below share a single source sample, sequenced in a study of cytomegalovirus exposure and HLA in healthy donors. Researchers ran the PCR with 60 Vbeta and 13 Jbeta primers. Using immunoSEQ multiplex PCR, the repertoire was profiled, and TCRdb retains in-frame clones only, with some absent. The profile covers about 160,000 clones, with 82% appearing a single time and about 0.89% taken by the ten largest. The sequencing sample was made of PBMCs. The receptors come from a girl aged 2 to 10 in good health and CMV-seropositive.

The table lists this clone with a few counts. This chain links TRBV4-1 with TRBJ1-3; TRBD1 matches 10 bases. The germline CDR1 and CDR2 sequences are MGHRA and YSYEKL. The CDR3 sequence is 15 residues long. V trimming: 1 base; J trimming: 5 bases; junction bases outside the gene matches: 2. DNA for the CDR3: TGCGCCAGCAGCCAAGGACAGGGGGCAAGAAACACCATATATTTT. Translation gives CASSQGQGARNTIYF.

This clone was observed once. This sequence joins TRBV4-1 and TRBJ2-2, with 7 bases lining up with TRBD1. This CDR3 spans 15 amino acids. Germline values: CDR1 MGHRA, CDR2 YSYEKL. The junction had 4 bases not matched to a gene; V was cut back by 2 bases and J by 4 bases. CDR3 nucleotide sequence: TGCGCCAGCAGCCAATTGACAGGGCCCACCGGGGAGCTGTTTTTT. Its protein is CASSQLTGPTGELFF.

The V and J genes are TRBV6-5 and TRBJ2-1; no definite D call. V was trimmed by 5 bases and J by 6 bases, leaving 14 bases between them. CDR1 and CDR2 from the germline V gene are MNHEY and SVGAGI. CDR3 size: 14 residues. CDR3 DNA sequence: TGTGCCAGCAGTACCCGCCGAGTCTTCAATGAGCAGTTCTTC. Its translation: CASSTRRVFNEQFF.

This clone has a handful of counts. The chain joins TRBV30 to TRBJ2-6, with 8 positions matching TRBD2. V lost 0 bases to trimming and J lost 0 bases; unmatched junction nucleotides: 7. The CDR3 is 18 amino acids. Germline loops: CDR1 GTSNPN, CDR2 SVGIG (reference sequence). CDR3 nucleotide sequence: TGTGCCTGGAGTGTGACGCGGACTAGCCTCTCTGGGGCCAACGTCCTGACTTTC. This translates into CAWSVTRTSLSGANVLTF.

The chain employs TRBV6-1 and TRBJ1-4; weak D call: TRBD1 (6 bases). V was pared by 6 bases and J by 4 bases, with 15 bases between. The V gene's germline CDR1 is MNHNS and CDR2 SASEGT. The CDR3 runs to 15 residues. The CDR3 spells CASSSRQELNEKLFF. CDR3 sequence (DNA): TGTGCCAGCAGCTCAAGACAGGAGCTTAATGAAAAACTGTTTTTT.

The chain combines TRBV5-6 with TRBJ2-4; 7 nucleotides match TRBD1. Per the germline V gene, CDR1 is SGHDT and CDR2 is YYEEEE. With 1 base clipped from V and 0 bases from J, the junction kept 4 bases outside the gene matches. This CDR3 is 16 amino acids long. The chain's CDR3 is CASSLPGQLAKNIQYF. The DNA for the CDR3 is TGTGCCAGCAGCTTGCCGGGACAGCTAGCCAAAAACATTCAGTACTTC. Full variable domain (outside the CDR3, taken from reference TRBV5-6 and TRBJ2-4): DAGVTQSPTHLIKTRGQQVTLRCSPKSGHDTVSWYQQALGQGPQFIFQYYEEEERQRGNFPDRFSGHQFPNYSSELNVNALLLGDSALYLCASSLPGQLAKNIQYFGAGTRLSVL.

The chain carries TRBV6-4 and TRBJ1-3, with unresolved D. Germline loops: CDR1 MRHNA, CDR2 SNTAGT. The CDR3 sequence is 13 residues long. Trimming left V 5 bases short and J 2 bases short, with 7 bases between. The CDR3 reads CASSPEAGNTIYF. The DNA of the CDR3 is TGTGCCAGCAGTCCGGAGGCTGGAAACACCATATATTTT.

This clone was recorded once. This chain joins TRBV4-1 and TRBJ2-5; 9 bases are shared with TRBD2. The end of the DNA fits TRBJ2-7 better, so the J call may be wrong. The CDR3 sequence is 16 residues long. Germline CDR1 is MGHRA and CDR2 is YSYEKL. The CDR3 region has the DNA TGCGCCAGCAGCCAAGCTCTAGCGGGATCTTCCTACGAGCAGTACTTC. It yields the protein CASSQALAGSSYEQYF.

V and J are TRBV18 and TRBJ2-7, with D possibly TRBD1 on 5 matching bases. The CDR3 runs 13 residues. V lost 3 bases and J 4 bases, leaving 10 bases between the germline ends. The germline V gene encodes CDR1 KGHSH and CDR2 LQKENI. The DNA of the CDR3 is TGTGCCAGCTCACCGCGGACATTGTACGAGCAGTACTTC. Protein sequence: CASSPRTLYEQYF. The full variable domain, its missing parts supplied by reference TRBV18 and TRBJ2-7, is NAGVMQNPRHLVRRRGQEARLRCSPMKGHSHVYWYRQLPEEGLKFMVYLQKENIIDESGMPKERFSAEFPKEGPSILRIQQVVRGDSAAYFCASSPRTLYEQYFGPGTRLTVT.

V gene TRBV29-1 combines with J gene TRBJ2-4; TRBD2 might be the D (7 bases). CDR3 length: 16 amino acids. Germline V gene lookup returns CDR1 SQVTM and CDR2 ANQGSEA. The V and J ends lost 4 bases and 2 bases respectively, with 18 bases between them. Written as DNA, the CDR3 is TGCAGCGTTGGTCCCCCAACGGGGGGCACCAAAAACATTCAGTACTTC. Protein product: CSVGPPTGGTKNIQYF.

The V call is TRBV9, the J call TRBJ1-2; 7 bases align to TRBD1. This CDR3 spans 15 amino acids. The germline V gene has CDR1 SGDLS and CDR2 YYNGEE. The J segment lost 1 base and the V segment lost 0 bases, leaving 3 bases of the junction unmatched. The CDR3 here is CASSVEGTDNYGYTF. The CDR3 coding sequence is TGTGCCAGCAGCGTAGAAGGGACAGATAACTATGGCTACACCTTC.

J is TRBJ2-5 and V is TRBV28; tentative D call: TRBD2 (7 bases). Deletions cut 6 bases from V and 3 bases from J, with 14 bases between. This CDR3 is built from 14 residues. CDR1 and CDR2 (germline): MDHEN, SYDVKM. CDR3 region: CASSVLGGEETQYF. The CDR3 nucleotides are TGTGCCAGCAGCGTACTAGGGGGGGAAGAGACCCAGTACTTC.

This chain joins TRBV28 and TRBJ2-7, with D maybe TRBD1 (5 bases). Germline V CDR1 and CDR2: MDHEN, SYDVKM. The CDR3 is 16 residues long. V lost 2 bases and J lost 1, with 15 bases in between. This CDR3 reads CASSLGAWVESYEQYF. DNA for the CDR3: TGTGCCAGCAGTTTAGGGGCCTGGGTAGAATCCTACGAGCAGTACTTC.

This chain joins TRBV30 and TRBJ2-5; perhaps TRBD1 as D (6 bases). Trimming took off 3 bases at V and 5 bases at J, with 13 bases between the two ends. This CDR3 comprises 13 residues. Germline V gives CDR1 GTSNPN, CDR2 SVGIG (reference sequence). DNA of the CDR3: TGTGCCTGGAGGTCTGACAGGTGGGAGACCCAGTACTTC. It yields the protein CAWRSDRWETQYF.

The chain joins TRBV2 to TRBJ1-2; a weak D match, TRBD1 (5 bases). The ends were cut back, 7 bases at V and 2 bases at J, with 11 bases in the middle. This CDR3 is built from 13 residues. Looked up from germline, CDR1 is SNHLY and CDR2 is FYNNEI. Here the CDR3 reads CASTVTANYGYTF. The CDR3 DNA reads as TGTGCCAGCACCGTGACAGCCAACTATGGCTACACCTTC. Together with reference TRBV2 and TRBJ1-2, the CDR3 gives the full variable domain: EPEVTQTPSHQVTQMGQEVILRCVPISNHLYFYWYRQILGQKVEFLVSFYNNEISEKSEIFDDQFSVERPDGSNFTLKIRSTKLEDSAMYFCASTVTANYGYTFGSGTRLTVV.

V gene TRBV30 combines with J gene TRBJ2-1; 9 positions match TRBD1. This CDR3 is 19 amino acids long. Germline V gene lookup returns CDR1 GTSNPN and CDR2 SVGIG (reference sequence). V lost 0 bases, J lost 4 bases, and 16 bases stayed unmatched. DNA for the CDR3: TGTGCCTGGAGTGTCCCAATCGGTTTCTCGGGACAGGGATACAATGAGCAGTTCTTC. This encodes CAWSVPIGFSGQGYNEQFF.

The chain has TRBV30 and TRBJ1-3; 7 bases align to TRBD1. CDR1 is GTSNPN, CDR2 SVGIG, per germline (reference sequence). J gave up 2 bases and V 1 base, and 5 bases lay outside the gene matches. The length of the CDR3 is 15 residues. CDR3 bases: TGTGCCTGGAGTGACAGGGGAAGGACTGGAAACACCATATATTTT. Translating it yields CAWSDRGRTGNTIYF.

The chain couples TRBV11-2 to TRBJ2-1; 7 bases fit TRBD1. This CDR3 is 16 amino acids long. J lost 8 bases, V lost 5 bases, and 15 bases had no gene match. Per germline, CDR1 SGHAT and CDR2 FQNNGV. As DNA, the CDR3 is TGTGCCAGCAGCAGAATCCGGACAGGCGCCTGGGATGAGCAGTTCTTC. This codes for CASSRIRTGAWDEQFF. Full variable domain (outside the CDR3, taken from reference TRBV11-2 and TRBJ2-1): EAGVAQSPRYKIIEKRQSVAFWCNPISGHATLYWYQQILGQGPKLLIQFQNNGVVDDSQLPKDRFSAERLKGVDSTLKIQPAKLEDSAVYLCASSRIRTGAWDEQFFGPGTRLTVL.

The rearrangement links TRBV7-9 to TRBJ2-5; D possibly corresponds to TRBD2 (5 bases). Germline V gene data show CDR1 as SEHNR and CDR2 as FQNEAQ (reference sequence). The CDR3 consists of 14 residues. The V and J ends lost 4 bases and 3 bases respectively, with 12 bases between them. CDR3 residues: CASSSTRGEETQYF. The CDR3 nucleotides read TGTGCCAGCAGCTCAACCCGGGGAGAAGAGACCCAGTACTTC.

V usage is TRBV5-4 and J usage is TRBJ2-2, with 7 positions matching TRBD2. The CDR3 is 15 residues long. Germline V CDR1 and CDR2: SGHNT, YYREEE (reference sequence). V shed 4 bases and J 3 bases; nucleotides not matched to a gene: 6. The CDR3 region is CASSIGLGDTGELFF. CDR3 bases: TGTGCCAGCAGCATCGGACTAGGCGACACCGGGGAGCTGTTTTTT.

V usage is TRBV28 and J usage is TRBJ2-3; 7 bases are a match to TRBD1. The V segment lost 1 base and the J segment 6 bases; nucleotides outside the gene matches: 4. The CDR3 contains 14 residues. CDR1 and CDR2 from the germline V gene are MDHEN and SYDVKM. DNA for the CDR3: TGTGCCAGCAGTTTATCAGGGGGAGATGATACGCAGTATTTT. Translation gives CASSLSGGDDTQYF.

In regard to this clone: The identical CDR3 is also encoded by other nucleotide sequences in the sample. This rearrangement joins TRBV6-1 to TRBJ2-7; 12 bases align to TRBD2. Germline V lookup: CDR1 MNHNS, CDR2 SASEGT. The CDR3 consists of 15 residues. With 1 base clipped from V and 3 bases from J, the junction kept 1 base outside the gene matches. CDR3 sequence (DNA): TGTGCCAGCAGTGAAGAGACTAGCGGGAGCTACGAGCAGTACTTC. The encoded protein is CASSEETSGSYEQYF.

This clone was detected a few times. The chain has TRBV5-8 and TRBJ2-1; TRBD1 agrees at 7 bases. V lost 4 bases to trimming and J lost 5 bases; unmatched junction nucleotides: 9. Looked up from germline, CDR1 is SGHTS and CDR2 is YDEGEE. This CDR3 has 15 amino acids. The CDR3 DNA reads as TGTGCCAGCAGCGACCGGGACAGAGATCACAATGAGCAGTTCTTC. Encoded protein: CASSDRDRDHNEQFF.

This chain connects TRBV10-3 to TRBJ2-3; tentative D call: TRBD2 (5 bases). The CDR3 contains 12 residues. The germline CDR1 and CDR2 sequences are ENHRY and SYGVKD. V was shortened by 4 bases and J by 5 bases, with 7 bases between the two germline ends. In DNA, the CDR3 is TGTGCCATCAGTGTAGGGAGAGATACGCAGTATTTT. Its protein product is CAISVGRDTQYF.

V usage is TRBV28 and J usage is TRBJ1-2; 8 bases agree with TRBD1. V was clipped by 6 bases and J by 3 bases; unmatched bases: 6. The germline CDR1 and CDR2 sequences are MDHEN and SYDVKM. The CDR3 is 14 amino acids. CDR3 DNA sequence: TGTGCCAGCAGACCAGGGGGCGATGACTATGGCTACACCTTC. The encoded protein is CASRPGGDDYGYTF.

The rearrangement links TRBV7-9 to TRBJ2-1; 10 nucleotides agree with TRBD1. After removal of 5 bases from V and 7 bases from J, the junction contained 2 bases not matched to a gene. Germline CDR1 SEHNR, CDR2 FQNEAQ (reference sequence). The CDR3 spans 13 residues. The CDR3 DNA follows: TGTGCCAGCAGCCCGGGACAGGGGAATGAGCAGTTCTTC. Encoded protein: CASSPGQGNEQFF.